What follows is one TCR beta chain and its context. Germline-derived CDR1 and CDR2 are SEHNR and FQNEAQ (reference sequence). V gave up 1 base and J gave up 1 base, with 14 bases separating them. This CDR3 has 17 amino acids. Original methodology: Counts of nucleated cells, estimated from reference gene primer amplification, were obtained. Only in-frame clones appear in the TCRdb table, and some are missing; sequencing was by immunoSEQ multiplex PCR. V and J calls and clone size come straight from that table; D and trimming were deduced from the DNA. The data show 300,000 to 400,000 clones, about 87% seen once. The sample belongs to a study of blood T cell repertoires in COVID-19. Whole-study context: COVID-19 samples collected from the United States, Italy and Spain covered acute and convalescent phases. The analysed material was cDNA or gDNA that came from T cells, B-cell-depleted T cells, or PBMCs.

The sequence was collected from a human donor in a cohort sampled during active COVID-19. The source material was peripheral blood. The chain combines TRBV7-9 with TRBJ1-5; tentatively, D is TRBD1 (6 bases). The CDR3 sequence is CASSLVGRGWSNQPQHF. DNA for the CDR3: TGTGCCAGCAGCTTAGTCGGCAGGGGTTGGAGCAATCAGCCCCAGCATTTT.